A selection of T cell receptor beta chains follows, all from one sample in a study of PD-1 blockade in classical Hodgkin lymphoma. Clones were sequenced by immunoSEQ multiplex PCR, and TCRdb holds only the in-frame ones, with some missing. Altogether 10,000 to 15,000 clones are present, about 90% being singletons, with the ten largest covering 0.5%. Sequenced material: CD4+ T cells from blood, taken at baseline. These receptors were obtained from a human donor with classical Hodgkin lymphoma. Each CDR3 is given with its conserved first and last residue. D genes are given only for firm matches. Clone size is not always given. Where it is, it says once, few, many or a class for expanded clones.

cdr3_aa: CASRTRDRGSNEQFF; cdr3_nt: TGTGCCAGCAGAACCCGGGACAGGGGCTCCAATGAGCAGTTCTTC; j_call: TRBJ2-1; cdr3_length: 15; d_call: TRBD1; clone_size: .; v_call: TRBV28
cdr3_aa: CAISVRGGSTDTQYF; cdr3_nt: TGTGCCATCAGTGTCCGAGGGGGTAGCACAGATACGCAGTATTTT; j_call: TRBJ2-3; cdr3_length: 15; d_call: .; clone_size: .; v_call: TRBV10-3
cdr3_aa: CASSSKTRGYGYTF; cdr3_nt: TGTGCCAGCAGTTCAAAAACCAGGGGTTATGGCTACACCTTC; j_call: TRBJ1-2; cdr3_length: 14; d_call: .; clone_size: .; v_call: TRBV28
cdr3_aa: CASSLETSGSHEQYF; cdr3_nt: TGTGCCAGCAGCTTAGAGACTAGCGGGAGCCACGAGCAGTACTTC; j_call: TRBJ2-7; cdr3_length: 15; d_call: TRBD2; clone_size: .; v_call: TRBV7-6
cdr3_aa: CAISGTSGSWSGELFF; cdr3_nt: TGTGCCATATCCGGGACTAGCGGGAGTTGGAGCGGGGAGCTGTTTTTT; j_call: TRBJ2-2; cdr3_length: 16; d_call: TRBD2; clone_size: .; v_call: TRBV10-3
cdr3_aa: CASSERGSGNQPQHF; cdr3_nt: TGTGCCAGCAGTGAAAGAGGGTCGGGCAATCAGCCCCAGCATTTT; j_call: TRBJ1-5; cdr3_length: 15; d_call: .; clone_size: .; v_call: TRBV6-1
cdr3_aa: CASTGGDEKLFF; cdr3_nt: TGCGCCAGCACCGGAGGGGATGAAAAACTGTTTTTT; j_call: TRBJ1-4; cdr3_length: 12; d_call: .; clone_size: once; v_call: TRBV5-1
cdr3_aa: CASSLWWVVLGHEQFF; cdr3_nt: TGTGCCAGCAGCTTATGGTGGGTAGTTTTAGGGCATGAGCAGTTCTTC; j_call: TRBJ2-1; cdr3_length: 16; d_call: .; clone_size: once; v_call: TRBV7-2
cdr3_aa: CSVEGLARTETQYF; cdr3_nt: TGCAGCGTTGAAGGGCTAGCCCGGACGGAGACCCAGTACTTC; j_call: TRBJ2-5; cdr3_length: 14; d_call: .; clone_size: .; v_call: TRBV29-1
cdr3_aa: CASIVGQGTFNEQFF; cdr3_nt: TGTGCCAGCATTGTCGGGCAGGGAACTTTCAATGAGCAGTTCTTC; j_call: TRBJ2-1; cdr3_length: 15; d_call: .; clone_size: .; v_call: TRBV7-9
cdr3_aa: CASSLAGTTAYEQYF; cdr3_nt: TGCGCCAGCAGCTTGGCCGGGACTACCGCCTACGAGCAGTACTTC; j_call: TRBJ2-7; cdr3_length: 15; d_call: TRBD2; clone_size: .; v_call: TRBV5-1
cdr3_aa: CASSPGSSGGRQETQYF; cdr3_nt: TGTGCCAGCAGCCCGGGGTCTAGCGGGGGGCGTCAAGAGACCCAGTACTTC; j_call: TRBJ2-5; cdr3_length: 17; d_call: TRBD2; clone_size: .; v_call: TRBV11-2
cdr3_aa: CASRRGQGGEQFF; cdr3_nt: TGTGCCAGCAGGCGGGGTCAAGGTGGGGAGCAGTTCTTC; j_call: TRBJ2-1; cdr3_length: 13; d_call: .; clone_size: .; v_call: TRBV7-2
cdr3_aa: CASSTMTGGNNSPLHF; cdr3_nt: TGTGCCAGCTCGACAATGACAGGGGGAAATAATTCACCCCTCCACTTT; j_call: TRBJ1-6; cdr3_length: 16; d_call: TRBD1; clone_size: .; v_call: TRBV18
cdr3_aa: CASSRLVAGGGNEQFF; cdr3_nt: TGTGCCAGCAGCCGACTTGTAGCGGGAGGAGGGAATGAGCAGTTCTTC; j_call: TRBJ2-1; cdr3_length: 16; d_call: TRBD2; clone_size: .; v_call: TRBV5-6
cdr3_aa: CASSYRPYYEQYF; cdr3_nt: TGTGCCAGCAGTTATCGCCCCTACTACGAGCAGTACTTC; j_call: TRBJ2-7; cdr3_length: 13; d_call: .; clone_size: .; v_call: TRBV27
cdr3_aa: CASSLAGTTTDTQYF; cdr3_nt: TGCGCCAGCAGCCTAGCGGGGACGACCACAGATACGCAGTATTTT; j_call: TRBJ2-3; cdr3_length: 15; d_call: TRBD2; clone_size: .; v_call: TRBV10-2
cdr3_aa: CASSPQRFANTGELFF; cdr3_nt: TGCGCCAGCAGCCCCCAGCGTTTCGCGAACACCGGGGAGCTGTTTTTT; j_call: TRBJ2-2; cdr3_length: 16; d_call: .; clone_size: .; v_call: TRBV5-1
cdr3_aa: CASSLGPWDEAFF; cdr3_nt: TGTGCCAGCAGCTTGGGACCATGGGATGAAGCTTTCTTT; j_call: TRBJ1-1; cdr3_length: 13; d_call: .; clone_size: .; v_call: TRBV5-4
cdr3_aa: CASSLLSTRDGYTF; cdr3_nt: TGTGCCAGCAGCTTACTAAGCACAAGGGATGGCTACACCTTC; j_call: TRBJ1-2; cdr3_length: 14; d_call: .; clone_size: once; v_call: TRBV11-2
cdr3_aa: CASSLGTGGAWANVLTF; cdr3_nt: TGTGCCAGCAGCTTGGGGACAGGGGGCGCCTGGGCCAACGTCCTGACTTTC; j_call: TRBJ2-6; cdr3_length: 17; d_call: TRBD1; clone_size: .; v_call: TRBV5-6
cdr3_aa: CASSPGRESEQFF; cdr3_nt: TGTGCCAGCAGCCCCGGCCGTGAGAGTGAGCAGTTCTTC; j_call: TRBJ2-1; cdr3_length: 13; d_call: .; clone_size: .; v_call: TRBV28
cdr3_aa: CASSQSFLDRDSQPQHF; cdr3_nt: TGCGCCAGCAGTCAATCGTTCTTGGACAGGGACAGTCAGCCCCAGCATTTT; j_call: TRBJ1-5; cdr3_length: 17; d_call: TRBD1; clone_size: .; v_call: TRBV23-1
cdr3_aa: CASSEAFRVPQFF; cdr3_nt: TGTGCCAGCAGTGAAGCGTTTAGGGTCCCCCAGTTCTTC; j_call: TRBJ2-1; cdr3_length: 13; d_call: .; clone_size: .; v_call: TRBV2
cdr3_aa: CASSPGTNEQYF; cdr3_nt: TGTGCCAGCAGTCCCGGGACGAACGAGCAGTACTTC; j_call: TRBJ2-7; cdr3_length: 12; d_call: .; clone_size: .; v_call: TRBV6-6
cdr3_aa: CASSSTGTGGAYTQYF; cdr3_nt: TGTGCCAGCAGCTCAACCGGGACAGGGGGCGCTTATACGCAGTATTTT; j_call: TRBJ2-3; cdr3_length: 16; d_call: TRBD1; clone_size: .; v_call: TRBV14
cdr3_aa: CASSKMGPNEKLFF; cdr3_nt: TGTGCCAGCAGTAAAATGGGCCCAAATGAAAAACTGTTTTTT; j_call: TRBJ1-4; cdr3_length: 14; d_call: .; clone_size: .; v_call: TRBV27
cdr3_aa: CASSSPLRAVGEKLFF; cdr3_nt: TGTGCCAGCAGTTCCCCCCTGAGGGCGGTAGGTGAAAAACTGTTTTTT; j_call: TRBJ1-4; cdr3_length: 16; d_call: .; clone_size: .; v_call: TRBV28
cdr3_aa: CASSRQGVLGTQYF; cdr3_nt: TGTGCCAGCAGTCGACAGGGGGTACTCGGTACGCAGTATTTT; j_call: TRBJ2-3; cdr3_length: 14; d_call: TRBD1; clone_size: once; v_call: TRBV28
cdr3_aa: CASSPPGQGEYEQYF; cdr3_nt: TGTGCCAGCTCACCACCGGGACAGGGAGAATACGAGCAGTACTTC; j_call: TRBJ2-7; cdr3_length: 15; d_call: TRBD1; clone_size: .; v_call: TRBV18
cdr3_aa: CASRTSSEHEQFF; cdr3_nt: TGTGCCAGCAGAACTAGTTCGGAGCATGAGCAGTTCTTC; j_call: TRBJ2-1; cdr3_length: 13; d_call: .; clone_size: .; v_call: TRBV28
cdr3_aa: CASSSIRAHAGGNEQFF; cdr3_nt: TGCGCCAGCAGCTCAATCCGGGCCCACGCCGGCGGGAATGAGCAGTTCTTC; j_call: TRBJ2-1; cdr3_length: 17; d_call: .; clone_size: .; v_call: TRBV5-1
cdr3_aa: CASSTDGLPGWIIGNQPQHF; cdr3_nt: TGTGCCAGTAGTACCGACGGCCTCCCGGGCTGGATAATTGGCAATCAGCCCCAGCATTTT; j_call: TRBJ1-5; cdr3_length: 20; d_call: .; clone_size: .; v_call: TRBV19
cdr3_aa: CASNEREGYNEQFF; cdr3_nt: TGCGCCAGCAACGAGCGGGAAGGCTACAATGAGCAGTTCTTC; j_call: TRBJ2-1; cdr3_length: 14; d_call: TRBD2; clone_size: .; v_call: TRBV5-1
cdr3_aa: CASRAGTTNTGELFF; cdr3_nt: TGTGCCAGCAGGGCCGGGACTACAAACACCGGGGAGCTGTTTTTT; j_call: TRBJ2-2; cdr3_length: 15; d_call: TRBD2; clone_size: .; v_call: TRBV2
cdr3_aa: CASRIGANRGEKLFF; cdr3_nt: TGTGCCAGCCGTATAGGGGCGAATCGAGGCGAAAAACTGTTTTTT; j_call: TRBJ1-4; cdr3_length: 15; d_call: .; clone_size: .; v_call: TRBV28
cdr3_aa: CASSFQGHGGELFF; cdr3_nt: TGTGCCAGCAGCTTTCAGGGGCACGGCGGGGAGCTGTTTTTT; j_call: TRBJ2-2; cdr3_length: 14; d_call: .; clone_size: .; v_call: TRBV7-2
cdr3_aa: CASSEGGSGANVLTF; cdr3_nt: TGTGCCAGCAGTGAGGGGGGCTCTGGGGCCAACGTCCTGACTTTC; j_call: TRBJ2-6; cdr3_length: 15; d_call: .; clone_size: .; v_call: TRBV6-1
cdr3_aa: CASSLFWDSQGGEQYF; cdr3_nt: TGTGCCAGCAGCTTATTTTGGGACAGTCAGGGAGGAGAGCAGTACTTC; j_call: TRBJ2-5; cdr3_length: 16; d_call: .; clone_size: .; v_call: TRBV5-6
cdr3_aa: CAISESSSATPHTQYF; cdr3_nt: TGTGCCATCAGTGAGTCGTCGTCCGCTACCCCTCATACGCAGTATTTT; j_call: TRBJ2-3; cdr3_length: 16; d_call: .; clone_size: once; v_call: TRBV10-3